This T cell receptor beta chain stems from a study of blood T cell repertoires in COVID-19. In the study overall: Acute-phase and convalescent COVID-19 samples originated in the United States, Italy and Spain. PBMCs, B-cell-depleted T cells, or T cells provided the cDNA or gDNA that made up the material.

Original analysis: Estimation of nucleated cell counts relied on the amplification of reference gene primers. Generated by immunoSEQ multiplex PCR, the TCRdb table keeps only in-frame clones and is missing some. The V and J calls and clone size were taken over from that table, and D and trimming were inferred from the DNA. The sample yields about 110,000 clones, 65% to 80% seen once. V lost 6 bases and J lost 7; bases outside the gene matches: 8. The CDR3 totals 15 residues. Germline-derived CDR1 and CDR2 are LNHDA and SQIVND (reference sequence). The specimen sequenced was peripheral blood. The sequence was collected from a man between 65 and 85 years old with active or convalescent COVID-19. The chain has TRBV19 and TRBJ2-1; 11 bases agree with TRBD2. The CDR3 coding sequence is TGTGCCAGTAGCACTAGCGGGAGTGGAGGTAATGAGCAGTTCTTC. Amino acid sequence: CASSTSGSGGNEQFF.